This paragraph covers one T cell receptor (beta chain) sequence. The CDR3 consists of 13 residues. Germline loops: CDR1 SGHNT, CDR2 YYREEE (reference sequence). Trimming took off 4 bases at V and 3 bases at J, with 10 bases between the two ends. Repertoires were generated with immunoSEQ multiplex PCR, while TCRdb's copy carries only in-frame clones and drops some. The sample contains more than 300,000 clones, around nine tenths of which appear only once. This entry comes from a study of blood T cell repertoires in COVID-19. The sequence was obtained from a woman aged 25-40 years who had been exposed to COVID-19. The chain uses TRBV5-4 and TRBJ1-2, with D perhaps TRBD1 (6 bases). The sequenced sample was PBMCs or T cells enriched from blood (not recorded which). The CDR3 bases are TGTGCCAGCAGCGGAACAGGGCACTATGGCTACACCTTC. Amino acid sequence: CASSGTGHYGYTF.